This TCR beta chain was recorded in a study of T cell responses to AZD1222 COVID-19 vaccine. Whole-study results and caveats: Two doses of AZD1222 preceded a rise in Spike-specific TCR breadth and depth. White British people made up most donors, females outnumbered males, and clonal diversity was possibly underestimated. The CD4 TCRs associated with vaccination extended across spike and predominated at 160-218 and 743-854.

Clones were read by immunoSEQ multiplex PCR, and TCRdb kept only the in-frame ones, dropping some. The sample lists 70,000 to 90,000 clones; roughly nine tenths were seen once. Turning to this clone: The antigen is undetermined.

The clonotype originates from an adult in good health. Specimen: peripheral blood, collected on day 0 of AZD1222 vaccination.

Here the CDR3 DNA reads TGTGCCAGCGAGGGGACTGAAGCTTTCTTT. This translates into CASEGTEAFF. The chain recombines TRBV2 with TRBJ1-1; perhaps TRBD1 as D (5 bases). The CDR3 has 10 residues. CDR1 is SNHLY, CDR2 FYNNEI, per germline. V gave up 8 bases and J gave up 5 bases, with 6 bases separating them.